This T cell receptor beta chain appears in the sequencing data of a study of shared clonotypes between healthy human individuals. The count of this clone is one. TCRdb keeps only in-frame clones here, not all; method: immunoSEQ multiplex PCR. Of roughly 2.5 million clones in the sample, approximately 90% are singletons; the top ten hold over 0.12%. Between the trimmed V and J ends, which lost 0 bases and 0 bases, there was a span of 10 bases. Germline V gives CDR1 LNHNV, CDR2 YYDKDF (reference sequence). The CDR3 sequence is 16 residues long. The rearrangement joins TRBV15 to TRBJ2-3, with D perhaps matching TRBD1 or TRBD2 (5 bases each). The sequence came from a man younger than 35 in good health. Material for sequencing was naive CD4+ T cells sorted from blood. The subset was: CD45RA+ positively selected. CDR3 sequence reads: CATSRDRGVSTDTQYF. CDR3 sequence (DNA): TGTGCCACCAGCAGAGATCGAGGGGTGAGCACAGATACGCAGTATTTT.